The next 12 T cell receptor beta chains were all read from a single sample in a study of T cell clones after liver transplantation. Profiling relied on immunoSEQ multiplex PCR, and the TCRdb table lists in-frame clones only, not all of them. This sample has about 16,000 clones, with roughly 84% found just once. This material consisted of CD8+ T cells from blood, taken approximately 50 months after liver transplant. The receptors come from a human patient who received a liver transplant. T cells may partly derive from the graft donor.

The rearrangement uses TRBV11-2 and TRBJ2-5; TRBD2 agrees at 8 bases. CDR1 is SGHAT and CDR2 is FQNNGV in the germline V gene. This CDR3 has 15 amino acids. V trimming: 2 bases; J trimming: 2 bases; junction bases outside the gene matches: 4. The CDR3 DNA sequence: TGTGCCAGCAGCTTACGGATAGCGGGACAAGAGACCCAGTACTTC. Its protein is CASSLRIAGQETQYF.

The CDR3 region is CATSPGLGEEQYF. The CDR3 region has the DNA TGTGCCACCAGCCCCGGGCTGGGGGAAGAGCAGTACTTC. The gene calls are TRBV15 and TRBJ2-7; either TRBD1 or TRBD2 may fit D (5 bases each). The CDR3 runs 13 residues. Germline CDR1 reads LNHNV; CDR2 reads YYDKDF (reference sequence). Trimming took off 5 bases at V and 7 bases at J, with 15 bases between the two ends.

The chain carries TRBV5-1 and TRBJ2-5; D is ambiguous. The end of the DNA aligns better with TRBJ2-7, so the J call may be wrong. Germline CDR1 is SGHRS and CDR2 is YFSETQ. CDR3 length equals 12 residues. CDR3 in DNA: TGCGCCAGCAGGCGAGGCGAGCTCGAGCAGTACTTC. This encodes CASRRGELEQYF.

This clone was observed once. The rearrangement links TRBV5-4 to TRBJ1-1, with D possibly TRBD1 on 5 matching bases. Germline V gene lookup returns CDR1 SGHNT and CDR2 YYREEE (reference sequence). The CDR3 loop spans 15 amino acids. Trimming took 4 bases from V and 1 from J, leaving 14 bases between them. DNA for the CDR3: TGTGCCAGCAGCGCCTCGGGGCGAGAGAACACTGAAGCTTTCTTT. It specifies CASSASGRENTEAFF.

This clone was detected once. The V gene is TRBV19, the J gene TRBJ2-7; D not resolved. CDR3 length: 13 amino acids. Germline values: CDR1 LNHDA, CDR2 SQIVND (reference sequence). Trimming left V 1 base short and J 0 bases short, with 4 bases between. The CDR3 bases are TGTGCCAGTAGTATAGTTAGCTCCTACGAGCAGTACTTC. The encoded protein is CASSIVSSYEQYF.

This clone has just one count. The chain has TRBV5-5 and TRBJ2-5, with D unresolved. Germline CDR1 and CDR2: SGHKS and YYEKEE (reference sequence). The CDR3 runs to 14 residues. The V end lost 2 bases, the J end lost 3 bases, and 11 bases lay between the germline ends. The CDR3 region is CASSLVQEEETQYF. CDR3 DNA: TGTGCCAGCAGCTTAGTTCAAGAAGAAGAGACCCAGTACTTC.

This clone was seen just once. This chain links TRBV4-1 with TRBJ1-1, with D maybe TRBD1 (6 bases). The germline V and J ends were trimmed by 1 base and 5 bases, with 17 bases remaining between them. Germline V gene sequence: CDR1 MGHRA, CDR2 YSYEKL. The CDR3 totals 16 residues. CDR3 coding DNA: TGCGCCAGCAGCCAAGTCTTCCCCGGGGGCCATACTGAAGCTTTCTTT. The encoded protein is CASSQVFPGGHTEAFF.

The chain recombines TRBV7-8 with TRBJ2-7; a weak D match, TRBD2 (6 bases). CDR1 SGHVS and CDR2 FQNEAQ come from the germline V gene. The V end lost 4 bases, the J end lost 3 bases, and 19 bases lay between the germline ends. This CDR3 is built from 16 residues. CDR3 amino acids: CASSSRPRDLYYEQYF. The CDR3 DNA sequence: TGTGCCAGCAGCTCCCGCCCCCGGGACTTATACTACGAGCAGTACTTC.

The chain combines TRBV5-1 with TRBJ2-5; TRBD2 might be the D (6 bases). The J call may be in error: the DNA end matches TRBJ2-7 better. In germline, CDR1 is SGHRS, CDR2 YFSETQ. The CDR3 length is 16 residues. The CDR3 sequence is CASSLASAGTSYEQYF. The CDR3 nucleotides are TGCGCCAGCAGCTTGGCCTCGGCAGGGACTTCCTACGAGCAGTACTTC.

CDR3 sequence reads: CASSTLGDTQYF. The DNA for the CDR3 is TGCGCCAGCAGTACCCTAGGGGATACGCAGTATTTT. The chain recombines TRBV4-3 with TRBJ2-3; no firm D call. Germline CDR1 reads LGHNA; CDR2 reads YSLEER. CDR3 length: 12 amino acids. V shed 6 bases and J shed 6 bases, with 10 bases lying between them.

The CDR3 DNA follows: TGCGCCAGCAGCCAACTACAGGGCGACGAATGGTTTTTT. This gives the protein CASSQLQGDEWFF. The chain couples TRBV4-1 to TRBJ1-4, with a possible D match to TRBD1 (6 bases). The CDR3 has 13 amino acids. CDR1 and CDR2 (germline): MGHRA, YSYEKL. V was pared by 2 bases and J by 16 bases, with 17 bases between.

The chain combines TRBV27 with TRBJ1-1; maybe TRBD1 (6 bases). Trimming removed 3 bases at V and 7 bases at J, with 15 bases between. This CDR3 contains 14 residues. Germline CDR1 MNHEY, CDR2 SMNVEV (reference sequence). The CDR3 sequence is CASSFQGIGVEAFF. As DNA, the CDR3 is TGTGCCAGCAGTTTTCAGGGGATAGGGGTTGAAGCTTTCTTT.